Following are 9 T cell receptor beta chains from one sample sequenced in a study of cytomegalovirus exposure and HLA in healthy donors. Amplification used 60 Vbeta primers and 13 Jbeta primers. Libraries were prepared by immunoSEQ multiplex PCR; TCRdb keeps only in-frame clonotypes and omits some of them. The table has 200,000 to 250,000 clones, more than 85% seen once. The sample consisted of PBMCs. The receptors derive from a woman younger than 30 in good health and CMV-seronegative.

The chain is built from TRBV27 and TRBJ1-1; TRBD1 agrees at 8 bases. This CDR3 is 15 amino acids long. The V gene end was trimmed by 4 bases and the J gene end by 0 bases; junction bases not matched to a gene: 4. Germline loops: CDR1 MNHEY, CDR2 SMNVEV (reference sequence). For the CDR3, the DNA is TGTGCCAGCAGTTCCCGGACAGGGCTGAACACTGAAGCTTTCTTT. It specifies CASSSRTGLNTEAFF.

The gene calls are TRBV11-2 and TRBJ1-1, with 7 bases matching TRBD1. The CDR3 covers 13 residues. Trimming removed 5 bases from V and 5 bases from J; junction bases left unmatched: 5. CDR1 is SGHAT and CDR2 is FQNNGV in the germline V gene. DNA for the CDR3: TGTGCCAGCAGCCCGGACAGGCGGACTGAAGCTTTCTTT. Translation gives CASSPDRRTEAFF.

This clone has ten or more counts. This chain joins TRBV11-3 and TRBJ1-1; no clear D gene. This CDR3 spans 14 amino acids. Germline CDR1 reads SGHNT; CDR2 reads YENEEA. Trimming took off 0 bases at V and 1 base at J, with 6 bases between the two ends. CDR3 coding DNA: TGTGCCAGCAGCTTAGAAGGAGGGAACACTGAAGCTTTCTTT. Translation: CASSLEGGNTEAFF.

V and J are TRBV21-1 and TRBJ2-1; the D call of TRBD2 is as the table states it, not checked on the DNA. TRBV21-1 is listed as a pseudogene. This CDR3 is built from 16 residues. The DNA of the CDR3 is TGTGCCAGCAGCAAAGGCGGTAGCGGGGGGTTGAATGAGCAGTTCTTC. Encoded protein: CASSKGGSGGLNEQFF.

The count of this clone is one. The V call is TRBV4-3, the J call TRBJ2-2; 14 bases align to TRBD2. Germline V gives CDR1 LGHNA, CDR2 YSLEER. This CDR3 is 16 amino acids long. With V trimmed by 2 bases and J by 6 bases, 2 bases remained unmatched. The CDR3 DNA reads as TGCGCCAGCAGCCAACCGACTAGCGGGAGGGCCGGGGAGCTGTTTTTT. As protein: CASSQPTSGRAGELFF.

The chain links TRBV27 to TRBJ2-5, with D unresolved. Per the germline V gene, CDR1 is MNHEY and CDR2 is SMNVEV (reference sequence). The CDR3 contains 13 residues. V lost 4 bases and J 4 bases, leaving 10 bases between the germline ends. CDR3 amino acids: CASSWLPPETQYF. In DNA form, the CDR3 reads TGTGCCAGCAGTTGGCTCCCCCCAGAGACCCAGTACTTC.

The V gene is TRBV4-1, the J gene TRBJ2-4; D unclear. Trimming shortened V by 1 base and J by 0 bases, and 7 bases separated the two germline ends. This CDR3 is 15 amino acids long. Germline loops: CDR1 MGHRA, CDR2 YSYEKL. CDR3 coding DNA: TGCGCCAGCAGCCAAGTTGTTCTAGCCAAAAACATTCAGTACTTC. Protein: CASSQVVLAKNIQYF.

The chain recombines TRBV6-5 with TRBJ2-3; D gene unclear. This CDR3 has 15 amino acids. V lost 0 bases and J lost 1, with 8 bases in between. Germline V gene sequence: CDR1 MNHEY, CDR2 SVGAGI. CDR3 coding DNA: TGTGCCAGCAGTTACTCGAGTTTGCGCACAGATACGCAGTATTTT. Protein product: CASSYSSLRTDTQYF.

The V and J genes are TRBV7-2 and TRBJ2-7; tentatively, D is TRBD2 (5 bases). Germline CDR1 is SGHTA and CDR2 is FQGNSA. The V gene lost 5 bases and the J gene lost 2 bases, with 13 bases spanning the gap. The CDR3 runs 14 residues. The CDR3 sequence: CASSLSGHAYEQYF. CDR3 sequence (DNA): TGTGCCAGCAGCCTGAGCGGTCACGCCTACGAGCAGTACTTC.